This paragraph reports one TCR beta chain. The sample comes from a study of blood T cell repertoires in COVID-19. Across the whole study: Some COVID-19 samples were acute and others convalescent; all came from the United States, Italy and Spain. The cDNA or gDNA used as material had been derived from T cells, B-cell-depleted T cells, or PBMCs.

Trimming took 4 bases from V and 2 from J, leaving 11 bases between them. There are 14 residues in the CDR3. Germline CDR1 PRHDT, CDR2 FYEKMQ (reference sequence). Authors' data handling: For nucleated cells, counts were estimated from reference gene primer amplification. Profiling relied on immunoSEQ multiplex PCR, and the TCRdb table lists in-frame clones only, not all of them. For V, J and clone size, that table is used; D and trimming come from the DNA. In the table there are about 100,000 clones, approximately 80% of which are singletons. The sequence was collected from a man in his 70s with active or convalescent COVID-19. The chain is built from TRBV13 and TRBJ1-2, with D maybe TRBD1 (6 bases). The sample was peripheral blood. The CDR3 here is CASSSWGQNYGYTF. For the CDR3, the DNA is TGTGCCAGCAGCTCATGGGGGCAGAACTATGGCTACACCTTC. Full variable domain (rest looked up from reference TRBV13 and TRBJ1-2): AAGVIQSPRHLIKEKRETATLKCYPIPRHDTVYWYQQGPGQDPQFLISFYEKMQSDKGSIPDRFSAQQFSDYHSELNMSSLELGDSALYFCASSSWGQNYGYTFGSGTRLTVV.